The subject of this entry is one T cell receptor (beta chain). Its cognate antigen is unknown. The germline gene is not matched at one end of the junction; a read error may be the cause. This specimen belongs to a study of T cells in Graves' hyperthyroidism and ophthalmopathy. Study conclusions and caveats: Among clonotypes expanded in thyroid above 0.001, most were also found in blood.

In making diagnoses, clinical symptoms, serum thyroxine and TRAb, thyroid ultrasound and orbital computed tomography were all used. PBMCs came from more than 9 ml fresh peripheral blood. Germline CDR1 reads SGHTS; CDR2 reads YDEGEE. The CDR3 loop spans 15 amino acids. What was amplified from RNA transcripts were TCR beta CDR3 regions. TCR CDR3 underwent first-round RT-PCR with the HTBI primer set. From the multiplex PCR reads, TCRdb called clonotypes with MiXCR, one entry per CDR3 protein. The sample carries hundreds of thousands of distinct CDR3 sequences, 14% recorded once. J is TRBJ2-7 and V is TRBV5-8; D is possibly TRBD2 (5 bases). The source material was blood. This receptor was identified in a woman younger than 30 with Graves' hyperthyroidism. Written as DNA, the CDR3 is TGTGCCGGCAGCTTGTACGCCGGGCTAGCTGGGGAGCAGTACTTC. Its protein is CAGSLYAGLAGEQYF.